This T cell receptor beta chain was captured by sequencing in a study of blood T cell repertoires in COVID-19. At the level of the study: COVID-19 samples collected from the United States, Italy and Spain covered acute and convalescent phases. Nucleic acid was either cDNA or gDNA, and it came from T cells, B-cell-depleted T cells, or PBMCs.

Under the authors' procedure: Quantification of nucleated cells was approximated via reference gene primer amplification. Sequencing used immunoSEQ multiplex PCR; TCRdb keeps in-frame clones, though not all of them. The DNA gave D and trimming, while V, J and clone size come from that table. Of 99,000 or so clones listed, about 83% are singletons. CDR3 length equals 15 residues. V shed 5 bases, J shed 4 bases, and the junction held 2 bases outside the gene matches. Per the germline V gene, CDR1 is SGHAT and CDR2 is FQNNGV. Sequencing was done on a sample of peripheral blood. The sequence derives from an older man with active or convalescent COVID-19. J is TRBJ2-1 and V is TRBV11-2; 13 bases match TRBD2. The CDR3 protein is CASSAGLAGYNEQFF. Here the CDR3 DNA reads TGTGCCAGCAGCGCGGGACTAGCGGGGTACAATGAGCAGTTCTTC.